The 5 T cell receptor beta chains reported below all come from one sample, sequenced in a study of cytomegalovirus exposure and HLA in healthy donors. The PCR ran on 60 Vbeta and 13 Jbeta primers. Profiled with immunoSEQ multiplex PCR; TCRdb holds only in-frame clones, not every one. The sample consists of roughly 100,000 clones, 65% to 80% of them appearing once. Sequences were obtained from PBMCs. The receptors come from a male donor in good health and CMV-seronegative.

CDR3 in amino acids: CASSIVGTALGYEQFF. The CDR3 DNA is TGTGCCAGTAGTATAGTCGGGACTGCACTGGGATATGAGCAGTTCTTC. The rearrangement joins TRBV19 to TRBJ2-1, with D maybe TRBD2 (6 bases). V was shortened by 1 base and J by 8 bases, with 18 bases between the two germline ends. The CDR3 length is 16 residues. CDR1 is LNHDA, CDR2 SQIVND, per germline (reference sequence).

This clone has a single count. The rearrangement uses TRBV7-4 and TRBJ2-7; 10 bases align to TRBD2. This CDR3 has 16 amino acids. Germline CDR1 and CDR2: SGHVT and SQSDAQ. J gave up 4 bases and V 5 bases, and 11 bases lay outside the gene matches. This CDR3 reads CASSTRAGTSAYEQYF. CDR3 in DNA: TGTGCCAGCAGCACCAGGGCCGGGACTAGCGCTTACGAGCAGTACTTC. Complete variable domain (other parts from reference TRBV7-4 and TRBJ2-7): GAGVSQSPRYKVAKRGRDVALRCDSISGHVTLYWYRQTLGQGSEVLTYSQSDAQRDKSGRPSGRFSAERPERSVSTLKIQRTEQGDSAVYLCASSTRAGTSAYEQYFGPGTRLTVT.

The genes are TRBV10-3 and TRBJ2-7; 7 bases match TRBD2. Trimming cost V 10 bases and J 0 bases; bases outside gene matches: 9. CDR1 and CDR2 from the germline V gene are ENHRY and SYGVKD. The CDR3 extends over 14 amino acids. The CDR3 DNA sequence: TGTGCCACCGAGAGCGGGACTAACTCCTACGAGCAGTACTTC. As protein: CATESGTNSYEQYF.

This clone was found a few times. The V gene is TRBV6-6, the J gene TRBJ2-7; possibly TRBD1 for D (6 bases). In germline, CDR1 is MNHNY, CDR2 SVGAGI (reference sequence). There are 16 residues in the CDR3. The ends were cut back, 10 bases at V and 1 base at J, with 23 bases in the middle. Here the CDR3 DNA reads TGTGCCACCCCCCTCAATGGGACAAGAAATTCCTACGAGCAGTACTTC. Residues: CATPLNGTRNSYEQYF.

The chain recombines TRBV9 with TRBJ2-7, with a possible D match to TRBD1 (6 bases). There are 14 residues in the CDR3. V shed 1 base and J shed 4 bases, with 12 bases lying between them. Germline V lookup: CDR1 SGDLS, CDR2 YYNGEE. CDR3 sequence reads: CASSVTTGNYEQYF. The CDR3 nucleotides read TGTGCCAGCAGCGTAACAACAGGGAATTACGAGCAGTACTTC.